The 32 T cell receptor beta chains below all came from one sample that was sequenced in a study of response to subunit inactivated influenza vaccine. TCRdb re-analysed the RT-PCR reads in MiXCR, keeping a single row per CDR3 protein. The profile covers about 540,000 distinct CDR3 sequences, with 20% to 25% appearing a single time and around 2.8% taken by the ten largest. The same data also went into a second study, on T cells expressing NK-cell markers. Per that study: UMIs were included in TCR beta cDNA generated by 5'RACE template switching.

This sample comprised CD4+ T cells sorted from PBMCs, obtained 11 to 12 days after vaccination. These receptors all come from a man aged 45-60 years who received an inactivated influenza vaccine.

Details on this clonotype: A read error may explain this, as a much larger clone is one base away. The chain has TRBV7-2 and TRBJ2-7; 9 bases agree with TRBD1. Germline V gene sequence: CDR1 SGHTA, CDR2 FQGNSA. The length of the CDR3 is 14 residues. Losses at the gene ends were 4 bases for V and 2 bases for J; bases not matched to a gene: 3. The DNA for the CDR3 is TGTGCCAGCAGCTGGACAGGGGTCGCCTACGAGCAGTACTTC. Encoded protein: CASSWTGVAYEQYF.

As to this clonotype: Its ends do not fully match the called genes, so a read error is possible. The V gene is TRBV15, the J gene TRBJ1-5; D is perhaps TRBD1 (6 bases). The CDR3 totals 14 residues. In germline, CDR1 is LNHNV, CDR2 YYDKDF (reference sequence). The CDR3 sequence is CATSRNPRGTSALF. CDR3 DNA: TGTGCCACCAGCAGAAATCCTCGCGGGACATCGGCTCTTTTT.

This sequence joins TRBV10-3 and TRBJ2-7; weak D call: TRBD2 (7 bases). Germline values: CDR1 ENHRY, CDR2 SYGVKD. Trimming shortened V by 8 bases and J by 0 bases, and 14 bases separated the two germline ends. This CDR3 has 14 amino acids. The CDR3 loop is CAIGRGGFSYEQYF. CDR3 DNA: TGTGCCATCGGGAGGGGGGGGTTCTCCTACGAGCAGTACTTC.

The gene calls are TRBV7-2 and TRBJ2-4; D call uncertain. Germline-derived CDR1 and CDR2 are SGHTA and FQGNSA. Trimming shortened V by 0 bases and J by 1 base, and 10 bases separated the two germline ends. CDR3 length equals 16 residues. Here the CDR3 reads CASSLAWDPAKNIQYF. For the CDR3, the DNA is TGTGCCAGCAGCTTAGCGTGGGATCCGGCCAAAAACATTCAGTACTTC.

V is TRBV14 and J is TRBJ2-2, with unresolved D. This CDR3 comprises 11 residues. The germline CDR1 and CDR2 sequences are SGHDN and FVKESK. The V end was cut by 2 bases, the J end by 12 bases, with 7 bases between. CDR3 region: CASSQLSKLFF. The CDR3 DNA reads as TGTGCCAGCAGCCAACTGAGTAAGCTGTTTTTT.

There are a few counts of this clonotype. This chain's CDR3 is CAISELGPKGTDTQYF. The CDR3 DNA sequence: TGTGCCATCAGTGAGTTGGGACCTAAAGGTACAGATACGCAGTATTTT. V usage is TRBV10-3 and J usage is TRBJ2-3; either TRBD1 or TRBD2 may fit D (5 bases each). The CDR3 extends over 16 amino acids. Germline V CDR1 and CDR2: ENHRY, SYGVKD. V was trimmed by 1 base and J by 3 bases, leaving 14 bases between them.

The gene calls are TRBV5-4 and TRBJ2-2, with TRBD1 matching 10 bases. Germline lookup yields CDR1 SGHNT and CDR2 YYREEE (reference sequence). The CDR3 runs 16 residues. V dropped 6 bases and J dropped 7; count of bases not matched to a gene: 12. The CDR3 spells CASNKGGQGILGELFF. CDR3 DNA: TGTGCCAGCAACAAAGGGGGACAGGGGATTCTCGGGGAGCTGTTTTTT.

The chain recombines TRBV28 with TRBJ1-1; 7 positions match TRBD1. The CDR3 extends over 16 amino acids. Germline V gene lookup returns CDR1 MDHEN and CDR2 SYDVKM. J gave up 5 bases and V 5 bases, and 14 bases lay outside the gene matches. CDR3: CASSTATGWWGTEAFF. CDR3 DNA: TGTGCCAGCAGTACAGCGACAGGGTGGTGGGGGACTGAAGCTTTCTTT.

V usage is TRBV5-1 and J usage is TRBJ2-1; TRBD2 matches 7 bases. Losses at the gene ends were 4 bases for V and 0 bases for J; bases not matched to a gene: 7. Germline V gene sequence: CDR1 SGHRS, CDR2 YFSETQ. This CDR3 is built from 16 residues. The CDR3 nucleotides read TGCGCCAGCAGCGGGGGGACTATCAGCTCCTACAATGAGCAGTTCTTC. Its translation is CASSGGTISSYNEQFF.

The gene calls are TRBV29-1 and TRBJ1-1; unclear D gene. The CDR3 has 15 amino acids. V lost 4 bases and J lost 0, with 15 bases in between. Per germline, CDR1 SQVTM and CDR2 ANQGSEA. In DNA form, the CDR3 reads TGCAGCGTTGCCCCCCGAATTGCGATGAACACTGAAGCTTTCTTT. Translation: CSVAPRIAMNTEAFF.

This clonotype was observed a handful of times. V is TRBV28 and J is TRBJ1-2; maybe TRBD1 (5 bases). Germline V gives CDR1 MDHEN, CDR2 SYDVKM. V shed 2 bases and J shed 7 bases, with 11 bases lying between them. CDR3 length equals 13 residues. The CDR3 reads CASSLIRVGGYTF. The CDR3 DNA reads as TGTGCCAGCAGTTTAATCAGGGTTGGTGGCTACACCTTC.

This clonotype was detected a few times. The chain recombines TRBV10-3 with TRBJ2-5; TRBD2 matches 13 bases. The germline V gene has CDR1 ENHRY and CDR2 SYGVKD. The junction had 9 bases not matched to a gene; V was cut back by 10 bases and J by 4 bases. The CDR3 length is 15 residues. The CDR3 nucleotides read TGTGCCACTGAGCCGGGACTAGCGGGAACAGAGACCCAGTACTTC. This sequence encodes CATEPGLAGTETQYF.

With regard to this clonotype: No conserved phenylalanine or tryptophan ends this CDR3, so it is likely a read error. The rearrangement joins TRBV6-1 to TRBJ2-2, with D hard to call. There are 16 residues in the CDR3. V dropped 8 bases and J dropped 0 bases, with 16 bases sitting between them. CDR1 is MNHNS and CDR2 is SASEGT in the germline V gene. The CDR3 region is CASVYRSGSNTGELFS. The DNA for the CDR3 is TGTGCCAGCGTATATCGGTCCGGGTCGAACACCGGGGAGCTGTTTTCT.

The gene calls are TRBV7-2 and TRBJ2-3; D call uncertain. Trimming stripped 4 bases from V and 3 bases from J, with 14 bases between. The CDR3 length is 15 residues. Germline values: CDR1 SGHTA, CDR2 FQGNSA. The CDR3 DNA reads TGTGCCAGCAGCTCACAGTGGAGAGAGACAGATACGCAGTATTTT. Its protein is CASSSQWRETDTQYF.

CDR3 sequence reads: CASSPRVYEQYF. The CDR3 DNA reads as TGTGCCAGCAGCCCCAGGGTTTACGAGCAGTACTTC. This chain uses TRBV12-3 or TRBV12-4 with TRBJ2-7; possible D gene TRBD1, 5 bases. The CDR3 is 12 residues long. V lost 6 bases to trimming and J lost 4 bases, with 10 bases between them.

The rearrangement joins TRBV6-4 to TRBJ2-1, with TRBD2 matching 8 bases. Germline CDR1 reads MRHNA; CDR2 reads SNTAGT. The junction had 9 bases not matched to a gene; V was cut back by 1 base and J by 7 bases. CDR3 length equals 16 residues. CDR3 coding DNA: TGTGCCAGCAGTGACTATGGGACTAGACCGTTAAATGAGCAGTTCTTC. It specifies CASSDYGTRPLNEQFF.

This clonotype was seen more than once but under ten times. The CDR3 is CASSQGLSSYNEQFF. The DNA for the CDR3 is TGCGCCAGCAGCCAGGGACTAAGCTCCTACAATGAGCAGTTCTTC. This chain links TRBV4-3 with TRBJ2-1, with 7 nucleotides matching TRBD2. CDR1 and CDR2 from the germline V gene are LGHNA and YSLEER. The V and J ends lost 3 bases and 0 bases, in that order; junction bases with no gene match: 2. The CDR3 has 15 residues.

The chain joins TRBV7-9 to TRBJ1-1; D gene ambiguous. CDR3 length: 12 amino acids. The germline V gene encodes CDR1 SEHNR and CDR2 FQNEAQ (reference sequence). With 7 bases removed from V and 0 bases from J, the gap between germline ends came to 6 bases. CDR3 in DNA: TGTGCCAGCATAGGGCTGAACACTGAAGCTTTCTTT. Translated: CASIGLNTEAFF. Full variable domain (outside the CDR3, taken from reference TRBV7-9 and TRBJ1-1): DTGVSQNPRHKITKRGQNVTFRCDPISEHNRLYWYRQTLGQGPEFLTYFQNEAQLEKSRLLSDRFSAERPKGSFSTLEIQRTEQGDSAMYLCASIGLNTEAFFGQGTRLTVV.

The chain carries TRBV5-5 and TRBJ2-5; 7 bases match TRBD2. CDR3 size: 12 residues. V gave up 4 bases and J gave up 4 bases; unmatched junction bases: 1. The germline CDR1 and CDR2 sequences are SGHKS and YYEKEE (reference sequence). The CDR3 coding sequence is TGTGCCAGCAGCCGGACTAGAGAGACCCAGTACTTC. Amino acid sequence: CASSRTRETQYF.

This clonotype was observed a few times. The rearrangement links TRBV6-2 or TRBV6-3 to TRBJ2-2; D not certain. The V gene's germline CDR1 is MNHEY and CDR2 SVGEGT. V lost 6 bases and J 1 base, leaving 12 bases between the germline ends. This CDR3 has 15 amino acids. In nucleotides, the CDR3 is TGTGCCAGCAGAAAAGACGGCTTGAACACCGGGGAGCTGTTTTTT. Translated, it gives CASRKDGLNTGELFF.

J is TRBJ1-1 and V is TRBV5-1, with D possibly TRBD1 on 5 matching bases. V lost 0 bases, J lost 4 bases, and 16 bases lay in between. The CDR3 loop spans 16 amino acids. CDR1 SGHRS and CDR2 YFSETQ come from the germline V gene. CDR3 sequence reads: CASSLGQLGGGTEAFF. CDR3 nucleotides: TGCGCCAGCAGCTTGGGCCAGCTGGGGGGAGGCACTGAAGCTTTCTTT.

The V and J genes are TRBV12-3 or TRBV12-4 and TRBJ1-5; possible D gene TRBD1, 6 bases. Trimming shortened V by 6 bases and J by 7 bases, and 19 bases separated the two germline ends. The CDR3 has 15 amino acids. This CDR3 reads CASSSAGTFGQPQHF. The CDR3 nucleotides read TGTGCCAGCAGCTCCGCCGGGACATTTGGGCAGCCCCAGCATTTT.

The V call is TRBV4-3, the J call TRBJ2-5; D call uncertain. CDR1 LGHNA and CDR2 YSLEER come from the germline V gene. The CDR3 totals 15 residues. Trimming pared 5 bases from V and 5 bases from J, leaving 18 bases between. This CDR3 is CASSKNPAPRETQYF. The CDR3 DNA reads TGCGCCAGCAGCAAAAATCCGGCCCCTCGGGAGACCCAGTACTTC.

This clonotype was observed a handful of times. The chain has TRBV29-1 and TRBJ1-5; no firm D call. Trimming took off 5 bases at V and 0 bases at J, with 8 bases between the two ends. This CDR3 is 13 amino acids long. The V gene's germline CDR1 is SQVTM and CDR2 ANQGSEA. The CDR3 loop is CSVRENSNQPQHF. For the CDR3, the DNA is TGCAGCGTTAGGGAAAATAGCAATCAGCCCCAGCATTTT.

This clonotype appeared many times. CDR3 residues: CSAGPTFSGSRETQYF. The CDR3 nucleotides read TGCAGTGCTGGGCCAACCTTTAGCGGGAGTAGAGAGACCCAGTACTTC. The chain combines TRBV20-1 with TRBJ2-5; 9 bases are shared with TRBD2. The CDR3 has 16 residues. Germline trimming cut 5 bases from V and 4 bases from J; bases unmatched to any gene: 14. The germline V gene encodes CDR1 DFQATT and CDR2 SNEGSKA (reference sequence).

This clonotype was counted between two and nine times. V is TRBV20-1 and J is TRBJ2-5; tentatively, D is TRBD2 (5 bases). Trimming left V 1 base short and J 7 bases short, with 10 bases between. CDR1 and CDR2 (germline): DFQATT, SNEGSKA (reference sequence). CDR3 length: 12 amino acids. CDR3 sequence reads: CSARALSGTQYF. In DNA, the CDR3 is TGCAGTGCTAGAGCGCTCAGCGGGACCCAGTACTTC.

This clonotype was seen ten or more times. CDR3 residues: CSAAPATGDYEQYF. CDR3 in DNA: TGCAGTGCTGCCCCGGCGACAGGGGACTACGAGCAGTACTTC. The V call is TRBV20-1, the J call TRBJ2-7; 8 bases are shared with TRBD1. V lost 5 bases, J lost 3 bases, and 9 bases stayed unmatched. The CDR3 runs 14 residues. Germline CDR1 DFQATT, CDR2 SNEGSKA (reference sequence).

For this clonotype: A single base separates this from a much larger clone, so it may be a read error. This sequence joins TRBV7-9 and TRBJ2-1, with TRBD1 matching over 7 bases. In germline, CDR1 is SEHNR, CDR2 FQNEAQ (reference sequence). The CDR3 covers 13 residues. V trimming: 7 bases; J trimming: 3 bases; junction bases outside the gene matches: 3. The CDR3 region is CASNRDSYNEQFF. Written as DNA, the CDR3 is TGTGCCAGCAACCGGGACAGCTACAATGAGCAGTTCTTC.

The chain couples TRBV6-2 or TRBV6-3 to TRBJ1-5; D is unclear. The V and J ends lost 5 bases and 1 base respectively, with 6 bases between them. Germline CDR1 is MNHEY and CDR2 is SVGEGT. The CDR3 has 13 amino acids. CDR3 sequence reads: CASSRQSNQPQHF. In DNA form, the CDR3 reads TGTGCCAGCAGTAGGCAGAGCAATCAGCCCCAGCATTTT.

A remark on this clonotype: A much larger clone lies a single base off, so this may be a read error. The CDR3 region is CAISQNTGELFF. In nucleotides, the CDR3 is TGTGCCATCAGCCAGAACACCGGGGAGCTGTTTTTT. The V call is TRBV10-3, the J call TRBJ2-2, with D unclear. This CDR3 has 12 amino acids. V lost 6 bases and J 1 base, leaving 3 bases between the germline ends. The germline V gene encodes CDR1 ENHRY and CDR2 SYGVKD.

The chain uses TRBV20-1 and TRBJ2-1; tentatively, D is TRBD1 (5 bases). Germline V gene lookup returns CDR1 DFQATT and CDR2 SNEGSKA (reference sequence). The CDR3 is 12 residues long. V lost 6 bases and J 5 bases, leaving 11 bases between the germline ends. The CDR3 reads CSARSGNNEQFF. Written as DNA, the CDR3 is TGCAGTGCCAGATCAGGGAACAATGAGCAGTTCTTC.

This clonotype has more than one count but fewer than ten. This chain joins TRBV7-7 and TRBJ2-6, with D unresolved. Germline V gene lookup returns CDR1 SSHAT and CDR2 FNYEAQ (reference sequence). The CDR3 contains 15 residues. The CDR3 protein is CAVWTVIVGANVLTF. The CDR3 region has the DNA TGTGCGGTATGGACGGTCATTGTGGGGGCCAACGTCCTGACTTTC.